The 22 T cell receptor beta chains below come from one sample, sequenced in a study of memory CD4+ T cells and cytomegalovirus serostatus. Clones were read by immunoSEQ multiplex PCR, and TCRdb kept only the in-frame ones, dropping some. The table has around 50,000 clones, under 80% seen once. The sort gate was single viable CD3+CD4+CD8-CD45RO+ cells for memory CD4+ T cells. Sequencing was done on a sample of memory CD4+ T cells from blood. Every receptor here comes from an adult in good health and CMV-seronegative.

A few counts support this clone. This chain connects TRBV4-2 to TRBJ1-1; tentative D call: TRBD1 (5 bases). Trimming pared 0 bases from V and 7 bases from J, leaving 12 bases between. The CDR3 runs to 14 residues. Looked up from germline, CDR1 is LGHNA and CDR2 is YNFKEQ. Here the CDR3 reads CASSQDRVDNEAFF. In nucleotides, the CDR3 is TGTGCCAGCAGCCAAGATAGGGTGGACAATGAAGCTTTCTTT.

The rearrangement links TRBV19 to TRBJ2-2; perhaps TRBD2 as D (6 bases). The CDR3 sequence is 15 residues long. The germline V gene has CDR1 LNHDA and CDR2 SQIVND (reference sequence). Trimming cost V 4 bases and J 1 base, with 10 bases left between them. CDR3 loop: CASSTHSGNTGELFF. The CDR3 DNA reads TGTGCCAGTAGTACCCATAGCGGGAACACCGGGGAGCTGTTTTTT. Together with reference TRBV19 and TRBJ2-2, the CDR3 gives the full variable domain: DGGITQSPKYLFRKEGQNVTLSCEQNLNHDAMYWYRQDPGQGLRLIYYSQIVNDFQKGDIAEGYSVSREKKESFPLTVTSAQKNPTAFYLCASSTHSGNTGELFFGEGSRLTVL.

The chain is built from TRBV9 and TRBJ2-3, with 8 nucleotides matching TRBD2. CDR1 and CDR2 (germline): SGDLS, YYNGEE. With 3 bases clipped from V and 8 bases from J, the junction kept 17 bases outside the gene matches. CDR3 length: 17 amino acids. CDR3 nucleotide sequence: TGTGCCAGCAGCGCCCCCAGCGGGAGTTTGGGAAAGGTTACGCAGTATTTT. Translating gives CASSAPSGSLGKVTQYF. The variable domain in full, with the rest retrieved from reference TRBV9 and TRBJ2-3, is DSGVTQTPKHLITATGQRVTLRCSPRSGDLSVYWYQQSLDQGLQFLIQYYNGEERAKGNILERFSAQQFPDLHSELNLSSLELGDSALYFCASSAPSGSLGKVTQYFGPGTRLTVL.

The table lists this clone with a few counts. The rearrangement uses TRBV30 and TRBJ1-5; D perhaps matches TRBD1 (5 bases). Trimming pared 4 bases from V and 7 bases from J, leaving 14 bases between. From germline, CDR1 is GTSNPN and CDR2 SVGIG (reference sequence). The CDR3 runs 13 residues. Here the CDR3 DNA reads TGTGCCTGGACCCGGGGCGCAGGGCAGCCCCAGCATTTT. This gives the protein CAWTRGAGQPQHF.

V and J are TRBV25-1 and TRBJ2-7, with D maybe TRBD1 (5 bases). CDR3 size: 13 residues. Looked up from germline, CDR1 is MGHDK and CDR2 is SYGVNS. Trimming took off 3 bases at V and 9 bases at J, with 15 bases between the two ends. DNA for the CDR3: TGTGCCAGCAGTGACAGGGTAAGGGTAAGGCAGTACTTC. It yields the protein CASSDRVRVRQYF.

This clone was seen just once. An end of the junction differs from the germline gene, which may be a read error. The genes are TRBV6-1 and TRBJ1-2; D not certain. This CDR3 has 13 amino acids. Germline CDR1 MNHNS, CDR2 SASEGT. CDR3 in amino acids: CTSSASGNYGYTF. In nucleotides, the CDR3 is TGTACCAGCAGTGCTTCGGGAAACTATGGCTACACCTTC.

The chain employs TRBV6-5 and TRBJ1-1, with a weak D call TRBD1 (5 bases). Germline V gene data show CDR1 as MNHEY and CDR2 as SVGAGI. Trimming cost V 6 bases and J 0 bases, with 11 bases left between them. This CDR3 contains 14 residues. This CDR3 reads CASSRLDMNTEAFF. The DNA of the CDR3 is TGTGCCAGCAGCCGGCTGGACATGAACACTGAAGCTTTCTTT.

This clone occurred a few times. V usage is TRBV27 and J usage is TRBJ2-2; 11 bases line up with TRBD2. CDR1 and CDR2 from the germline V gene are MNHEY and SMNVEV (reference sequence). J was trimmed by 3 bases and V by 0 bases; bases with no gene match: 6. The CDR3 length is 18 residues. The CDR3 nucleotides read TGTGCCAGCAGTTTATCTCTAGCGGGAGGACGCTACACCGGGGAGCTGTTTTTT. This gives the protein CASSLSLAGGRYTGELFF.

The chain recombines TRBV10-3 with TRBJ1-2; the D gene is possibly TRBD1 (6 bases). The CDR3 is made up of 13 amino acids. The V gene lost 6 bases and the J gene lost 5 bases, with 13 bases spanning the gap. Germline V lookup: CDR1 ENHRY, CDR2 SYGVKD. The CDR3 sequence: CAIRTGTLYGYTF. The CDR3, as DNA: TGTGCCATCAGAACCGGGACATTGTATGGCTACACCTTC.

The rearrangement joins TRBV27 to TRBJ2-5; maybe TRBD1 (7 bases). The germline CDR1 and CDR2 sequences are MNHEY and SMNVEV (reference sequence). This CDR3 region has 12 residues. CDR3 sequence reads: CATRGGGKTQYF. CDR3 DNA sequence: TGTGCTACCCGAGGGGGCGGGAAGACCCAGTACTTC.

J is TRBJ2-3 and V is TRBV6-6; D is unclear. CDR3 length: 13 residues. The germline V gene has CDR1 MNHNY and CDR2 SVGAGI (reference sequence). The V end lost 0 bases, the J end lost 5 bases, and 6 bases lay between the germline ends. The CDR3 region is CASSYSSGDTQYF. The CDR3 DNA sequence: TGTGCCAGCAGTTACTCATCGGGAGATACGCAGTATTTT.

V is TRBV11-2 and J is TRBJ2-1; a weak D match, TRBD2 (7 bases). This CDR3 has 14 residues. The V gene's germline CDR1 is SGHAT and CDR2 FQNNGV. V was trimmed by 4 bases and J by 7 bases, leaving 14 bases between them. The chain's CDR3 is CASSSHGGRNEQFF. As DNA, the CDR3 is TGTGCCAGCAGCTCCCACGGGGGGCGGAATGAGCAGTTCTTC. Based on the CDR3 plus reference TRBV11-2 and TRBJ2-1, the full variable domain is EAGVAQSPRYKIIEKRQSVAFWCNPISGHATLYWYQQILGQGPKLLIQFQNNGVVDDSQLPKDRFSAERLKGVDSTLKIQPAKLEDSAVYLCASSSHGGRNEQFFGPGTRLTVL.

The chain couples TRBV4-2 to TRBJ2-3; 7 nucleotides align to TRBD2. Germline CDR1 is LGHNA and CDR2 is YNFKEQ. The length of the CDR3 is 17 residues. J was trimmed by 3 bases and V by 0 bases; bases with no gene match: 9. CDR3 region: CASSQDPTGRGTDTQYF. Written as DNA, the CDR3 is TGTGCCAGCAGCCAAGATCCAACGGGGAGGGGAACAGATACGCAGTATTTT.

The rearrangement links TRBV6-5 to TRBJ1-6; possibly TRBD1 for D (5 bases). The CDR3 contains 15 residues. V was pared by 8 bases and J by 4 bases, with 15 bases between. CDR1 and CDR2 (germline): MNHEY, SVGAGI. In DNA form, the CDR3 reads TGTGCCAGCCAAGGGGATCCCATATATAATTCACCCCTCCACTTT. It codes for CASQGDPIYNSPLHF.

In DNA, the CDR3 is TGTGCCAGCAGTCCGGGGACCTTCAATGAAAAACTGTTTTTT. Its translation is CASSPGTFNEKLFF. V and J are TRBV28 and TRBJ1-4; perhaps TRBD1 as D (5 bases). The CDR3 runs 14 residues. V gave up 5 bases and J gave up 5 bases, with 12 bases separating them. Germline CDR1 is MDHEN and CDR2 is SYDVKM.

This clone was seen more than once but under ten times. The CDR3 loop is CASSLEGSGGLGETQYF. The DNA of the CDR3 is TGTGCCAGCAGCTTGGAAGGTAGCGGGGGCTTGGGAGAGACCCAGTACTTC. The rearrangement uses TRBV5-5 and TRBJ2-5; TRBD2 matches 9 bases. Per germline, CDR1 SGHKS and CDR2 YYEKEE (reference sequence). The CDR3 sequence is 17 residues long. With V trimmed by 0 bases and J by 4 bases, 10 bases remained unmatched. The whole variable domain, filled in from reference TRBV5-5 and TRBJ2-5, reads DAGVTQSPTHLIKTRGQQVTLRCSPISGHKSVSWYQQVLGQGPQFIFQYYEKEERGRGNFPDRFSARQFPNYSSELNVNALLLGDSALYLCASSLEGSGGLGETQYFGPGTRLLVL.

This chain's CDR3 is CASSLVGRPYEQYF. For the CDR3, the DNA is TGTGCCAGCAGTTTAGTAGGGAGGCCCTACGAGCAGTACTTC. The V call is TRBV27, the J call TRBJ2-7; a weak D match, TRBD2 (6 bases). Trimming removed 2 bases from V and 2 bases from J, with 10 bases in between. The CDR3 runs 14 residues. In germline, CDR1 is MNHEY, CDR2 SMNVEV (reference sequence).

This clone was seen once. CDR3 region: CASSQAIGLAGSQETQYF. The CDR3 nucleotides read TGTGCCAGCAGCCAAGCCATCGGACTAGCGGGCTCCCAAGAGACCCAGTACTTC. This chain joins TRBV4-2 and TRBJ2-5; 11 positions match TRBD2. This CDR3 spans 18 amino acids. The germline gives CDR1 LGHNA, CDR2 YNFKEQ. J gave up 1 base and V 1 base, and 8 bases lay outside the gene matches.

The rearrangement links TRBV7-3 to TRBJ2-5; 13 bases are shared with TRBD2. The CDR3 consists of 13 residues. Germline V gene data show CDR1 as SGHTA and CDR2 as FQGTGA. The V segment lost 3 bases and the J segment 9 bases; nucleotides outside the gene matches: 1. In DNA, the CDR3 is TGTGCCAGCAGCTTCGGGACTAGCGGGGCCCAGTACTTC. Protein: CASSFGTSGAQYF.

The chain links TRBV7-2 to TRBJ2-2; no definite D call. Between the trimmed V and J ends, which lost 2 bases and 4 bases, there was a span of 11 bases. The CDR3 runs 15 residues. The germline V gene has CDR1 SGHTA and CDR2 FQGNSA. The CDR3 loop reads CASSLTEQTTGELFF. The CDR3 DNA reads as TGTGCCAGCAGCTTAACCGAACAAACCACCGGGGAGCTGTTTTTT.

This rearrangement joins TRBV18 to TRBJ2-7; a possible D gene is TRBD1 (6 bases). Germline values: CDR1 KGHSH, CDR2 LQKENI. The length of the CDR3 is 15 residues. V was cut by 0 bases and J by 5 bases, with 14 bases left in between. CDR3 loop: CASSPPAIGQNEQYF. The CDR3 nucleotides are TGTGCCAGCTCACCACCCGCCATCGGACAGAACGAGCAGTACTTC.

The V gene is TRBV6-5, the J gene TRBJ1-1; D gene ambiguous. Trimming removed 4 bases from V and 0 bases from J, with 9 bases in between. Germline V gene data show CDR1 as MNHEY and CDR2 as SVGAGI. CDR3 length: 14 amino acids. CDR3 in DNA: TGTGCCAGCAGTTTGTCGGGGTTGAACACTGAAGCTTTCTTT. Protein product: CASSLSGLNTEAFF.